These 19 T cell receptor beta chains originate from one sample sequenced in a study of cytomegalovirus exposure and HLA in healthy donors. Primers for the PCR totalled 60 Vbeta and 13 Jbeta. This table comes from immunoSEQ multiplex PCR, and its TCRdb copy is limited to in-frame clones, with some not included. The sample records under 150,000 clones, approximately 80% being singletons. Sequencing input: PBMCs. The source of these receptors is a woman in her forties in good health and CMV-seropositive.

The rearrangement joins TRBV5-8 to TRBJ1-5, with a possible D match to TRBD1 (6 bases). The CDR3 has 15 residues. Trimming cost V 3 bases and J 4 bases, with 14 bases left between them. Germline V lookup: CDR1 SGHTS, CDR2 YDEGEE. DNA for the CDR3: TGTGCCAGCAGCTATGGACAGCTTTTGAATCAGCCCCAGCATTTT. Translated, it gives CASSYGQLLNQPQHF.

The rearrangement links TRBV28 to TRBJ1-1; perhaps TRBD1 as D (5 bases). The CDR3 contains 17 residues. V was shortened by 0 bases and J by 4 bases, with 18 bases between the two germline ends. The germline V gene has CDR1 MDHEN and CDR2 SYDVKM. The CDR3: CASSLWGPGLFGTEAFF. As DNA, the CDR3 is TGTGCCAGCAGTTTATGGGGGCCCGGTTTGTTCGGCACTGAAGCTTTCTTT. Full variable domain (remainder filled in from reference TRBV28 and TRBJ1-1): DVKVTQSSRYLVKRTGEKVFLECVQDMDHENMFWYRQDPGLGLRLIYFSYDVKMKEKGDIPEGYSVSREKKERFSLILESASTNQTSMYLCASSLWGPGLFGTEAFFGQGTRLTVV.

The rearrangement uses TRBV25-1 and TRBJ2-7, with D possibly matching TRBD2 (5 bases). The CDR3 consists of 17 residues. V was shortened by 2 bases and J by 4 bases, with 21 bases between the two germline ends. CDR1 and CDR2 from the germline V gene are MGHDK and SYGVNS. The DNA of the CDR3 is TGTGCCAGCAGTGAAGCTGTCCCGGAGGTGGGTGGATACGAGCAGTACTTC. This gives the protein CASSEAVPEVGGYEQYF.

The V call is TRBV4-1, the J call TRBJ1-2; tentative D call: TRBD1 (6 bases). The CDR3 is 14 residues long. V was cut by 4 bases and J by 5 bases, with 14 bases left in between. Germline-derived CDR1 and CDR2 are MGHRA and YSYEKL. The CDR3 here is CASSLRKGDYGYTF. The DNA of the CDR3 is TGCGCCAGCAGCCTAAGAAAGGGGGATTATGGCTACACCTTC.

CDR3 sequence reads: CASSMGRDFDEQFF. CDR3 in DNA: TGTGCCAGTAGTATGGGTCGGGATTTTGATGAGCAGTTCTTC. The V call is TRBV19, the J call TRBJ2-1, with a weak D call TRBD2 (5 bases). Looked up from germline, CDR1 is LNHDA and CDR2 is SQIVND (reference sequence). This CDR3 contains 14 residues. Trimming pared 3 bases from V and 8 bases from J, leaving 14 bases between.

This clone occurred once. CDR3 nucleotides: TGTGCCAGCAGCAAAACGGCTAGCGGGAGGTACACCGGGGAGCTGTTTTTT. It translates to CASSKTASGRYTGELFF. The chain couples TRBV21-1 to TRBJ2-2; the DNA was not used to check the table's D call, TRBD2. TRBV21-1 is annotated as a pseudogene. The CDR3 is 17 amino acids.

The gene calls are TRBV4-2 and TRBJ2-7; 7 bases match TRBD2. In germline, CDR1 is LGHNA, CDR2 YNFKEQ. The CDR3 extends over 16 amino acids. V was clipped by 0 bases and J by 5 bases; unmatched bases: 10. CDR3 nucleotide sequence: TGTGCCAGCAGCCAAGATCGGGCGGGAGTTCTGAACGAGCAGTACTTC. Protein: CASSQDRAGVLNEQYF.

The chain couples TRBV10-2 to TRBJ1-3, with D maybe TRBD1 (6 bases). Germline CDR1 reads WSHSY; CDR2 reads SAAADI. The CDR3 has 15 amino acids. Trimming cost V 7 bases and J 0 bases, with 13 bases left between them. The CDR3 DNA sequence: TGCGCCAGCAATTCTCAGGGGTTCTCTGGAAACACCATATATTTT. Translated, it gives CASNSQGFSGNTIYF.

The chain is built from TRBV5-1 and TRBJ2-2; D perhaps matches TRBD1 (6 bases). The CDR3 is made up of 14 amino acids. The V and J ends lost 5 bases and 2 bases respectively, with 10 bases between them. Germline CDR1 reads SGHRS; CDR2 reads YFSETQ. In nucleotides, the CDR3 is TGCGCCAGCAGTCGGGACACTAACACCGGGGAGCTGTTTTTT. Translating it yields CASSRDTNTGELFF.

This rearrangement joins TRBV10-3 to TRBJ2-7; D perhaps matches TRBD1 (6 bases). Germline assignment: CDR1 ENHRY and CDR2 SYGVKD. This CDR3 is 16 amino acids long. V shed 0 bases and J shed 6 bases, with 18 bases lying between them. CDR3 residues: CAISESGTPTGAEQYF. The CDR3 DNA reads as TGTGCCATCAGTGAGTCTGGGACACCTACCGGCGCCGAGCAGTACTTC.

The rearrangement uses TRBV28 and TRBJ1-2; 8 bases are a match to TRBD1. V was pared by 2 bases and J by 4 bases, with 3 bases of the junction left unmatched. From germline, CDR1 is MDHEN and CDR2 SYDVKM. The CDR3 runs to 14 residues. CDR3 bases: TGTGCCAGCAGTTTACTTACAGGGGGCTATGGCTACACCTTC. It yields the protein CASSLLTGGYGYTF.

The table lists this clone with a few counts. The V and J genes are TRBV30 and TRBJ1-4; D unclear. V was clipped by 2 bases and J by 6 bases, with 10 bases between them. This CDR3 spans 13 amino acids. Germline V gene sequence: CDR1 GTSNPN, CDR2 SVGIG (reference sequence). The CDR3 DNA follows: TGTGCCTGGAGTTCCGGGGTAGATGAAAAACTGTTTTTT. It encodes CAWSSGVDEKLFF.

The chain uses TRBV6-5 and TRBJ1-2; no firm D call. Germline V gives CDR1 MNHEY, CDR2 SVGAGI. V was shortened by 0 bases and J by 4 bases, with 9 bases between the two germline ends. The CDR3 runs to 14 residues. The CDR3 loop reads CASSYSEALYGYTF. In nucleotides, the CDR3 is TGTGCCAGCAGTTACTCGGAGGCCCTCTATGGCTACACCTTC.

The rearrangement uses TRBV5-1 and TRBJ2-3; unclear D gene. Germline CDR1 is SGHRS and CDR2 is YFSETQ. CDR3 length: 12 residues. The ends were cut back, 3 bases at V and 0 bases at J, with 2 bases in the middle. This chain's CDR3 is CASSSSTDTQYF. CDR3 bases: TGCGCCAGCAGCTCTAGCACAGATACGCAGTATTTT. The whole variable domain, filled in from reference TRBV5-1 and TRBJ2-3, reads KAGVTQTPRYLIKTRGQQVTLSCSPISGHRSVSWYQQTPGQGLQFLFEYFSETQRNKGNFPGRFSGRQFSNSRSEMNVSTLELGDSALYLCASSSSTDTQYFGPGTRLTVL.

This clone has a single count. The V gene is TRBV4-1, the J gene TRBJ2-1; unclear D gene. V shed 4 bases and J shed 5 bases, with 12 bases lying between them. The germline CDR1 and CDR2 sequences are MGHRA and YSYEKL. CDR3 size: 14 residues. The CDR3 reads CASSLGFADNEQFF. The DNA of the CDR3 is TGCGCCAGCAGCCTGGGCTTCGCTGACAATGAGCAGTTCTTC.

The chain employs TRBV28 and TRBJ1-2, with D perhaps matching TRBD1 (6 bases). V was shortened by 4 bases and J by 5 bases, with 11 bases between the two germline ends. Germline V CDR1 and CDR2: MDHEN, SYDVKM. The CDR3 covers 13 residues. This chain's CDR3 is CASSSQGSYGYTF. DNA of the CDR3: TGTGCCAGCAGTTCCCAGGGGTCGTATGGCTACACCTTC.

The V gene is TRBV6-1, the J gene TRBJ1-4, with D uncertain. V was trimmed by 4 bases and J by 8 bases, leaving 11 bases between them. CDR1 and CDR2 from the germline V gene are MNHNS and SASEGT. The CDR3 extends over 13 amino acids. CDR3 nucleotide sequence: TGTGCCAGCAGTGGTCCTGCACACGAAAAACTGTTTTTT. This translates into CASSGPAHEKLFF.

This clone was seen only a few times. The chain is built from TRBV6-5 and TRBJ1-3; D gene uncertain. The CDR3 has 12 residues. V was shortened by 6 bases and J by 0 bases, with 3 bases between the two germline ends. Germline V gene data show CDR1 as MNHEY and CDR2 as SVGAGI. The CDR3 coding sequence is TGTGCCAGCAGCGTCTCTGGAAACACCATATATTTT. Translated: CASSVSGNTIYF.

The sample holds a few counts of this clone. V usage is TRBV5-6 and J usage is TRBJ2-7, with 7 nucleotides matching TRBD2. Germline assignment: CDR1 SGHDT and CDR2 YYEEEE. The V and J ends lost 7 bases and 4 bases, in that order; junction bases with no gene match: 8. The CDR3 covers 13 residues. This chain's CDR3 is CASQLADGYEQYF. The DNA for the CDR3 is TGTGCCAGCCAGCTAGCGGACGGGTACGAGCAGTACTTC.